The TCR beta chain described here comes from a study of blood T cell repertoires in COVID-19. At the level of the study: COVID-19 samples from acute and convalescent phases originated in the United States, Italy and Spain. PBMCs, B-cell-depleted T cells, or T cells were the source of the cDNA or gDNA that made up the material.

Per the authors' pipeline: From reference gene primer amplification, estimates of nucleated cell counts were derived. Some clones are missing from TCRdb's copy, which holds only in-frame ones; the method was immunoSEQ multiplex PCR. The DNA was the basis for D and trimming; V, J and clone size are from that table. The sample has approximately 130,000 clones, around 80% seen once. CDR3 length: 16 residues. In germline, CDR1 is LGHNA, CDR2 YSLEER. Trimming pared 0 bases from V and 2 bases from J, leaving 12 bases between. The sequence was obtained from an elderly man with active or convalescent COVID-19. Sequencing was done on a sample of peripheral blood. This chain joins TRBV4-3 and TRBJ2-3, with D perhaps matching TRBD2 (5 bases). DNA for the CDR3: TGCGCCAGCAGCCAAGAGAGGGCGAGCTCCACAGATACGCAGTATTTT. Its protein is CASSQERASSTDTQYF.